This TCR beta chain is from a study of long-term antiretroviral therapy in people with HIV. A v3.0 immunoSEQ assay was performed at survey level. The repertoire was sequenced with immunoSEQ multiplex PCR; TCRdb's copy has only in-frame clones and lacks some. The sample has tens of thousands of clones, 88% seen once. The V gene lost 1 base and the J gene lost 4 bases, with 13 bases spanning the gap. Germline lookup yields CDR1 SEHNR and CDR2 FQNEAQ (reference sequence). CDR3 length equals 15 residues. Here the sequenced sample was unsorted PBMCs, taken about 4.5 years after starting antiretroviral therapy. The J gene is TRBJ1-1, the V gene TRBV7-9; D remains ambiguous. This receptor was taken from a man aged 25 to 40 with HIV. The CDR3 DNA is TGTGCCAGCAGCTTAGTACAGACTTTGGGCACTGAAGCTTTCTTT. Translated, it gives CASSLVQTLGTEAFF.